These T cell receptor beta chains were read from a single sample in a study of breast tumors, draining lymph nodes, adjacent tissues. TCRdb itself ran the multiplex PCR reads through MiXCR, one entry per CDR3 protein. The sample contains some 120,000 distinct CDR3 sequences, about 20% of which appear only once. What was sequenced was axillary lymph node tissue. These receptors were collected from a female donor with breast cancer. Some clones in this sample may be carry-over from other donors' samples. Both conserved end residues are part of each CDR3. A D gene is named only where the DNA matches it firmly. Part of the rows lack a size; the others show once, few, many or a class for expanded clones.

abundance	v_gene	d_gene	j_gene	CDR3nt	CDR3aa
many	TRBV7-8	TRBD2	TRBJ2-3	TGTGCCAGCAGCCTCGGGGGGGCAGATACGCAGTATTTT	CASSLGGADTQYF
many	TRBV19	-	TRBJ2-5	TGTGCCAGTAGCGACCGGAGCCCGCGGGAGACCCAGTACTTC	CASSDRSPRETQYF
many	TRBV7-9	TRBD1	TRBJ1-2	TGTGCCAGCAGCGAAACAGGGGTCTATGGCTACACCTTC	CASSETGVYGYTF
few	TRBV3-1	-	TRBJ2-6	TGTGCCAGCAGCCAAGCTCAAGGATCTGGGGCCAACGTCCTGACTTTC	CASSQAQGSGANVLTF
-	TRBV28	-	TRBJ1-2	TGTGCCAGCAGCTCTCTCCAGGGTTACTATGGCTACACCTTC	CASSSLQGYYGYTF
many	TRBV10-1	-	TRBJ2-7	TGCGCCAGCAGTGAGACGGGACAAGGGGATATTGAATTC	CASSETGQGDIEF
few	TRBV12-5	-	TRBJ1-5	TGTGCTAGTGGTTTCCATCATAGCAATCAGCCCCAGCATTTT	CASGFHHSNQPQHF
-	TRBV9	TRBD2	TRBJ2-3	TGTGCCAGCAGCGGGGGAGGGAGCACAGATACGCAGTATTTT	CASSGGGSTDTQYF
many	TRBV20-1	TRBD2	TRBJ2-5	TGCAGTGCTAGCTCCGCGGGAGGGGGAGAGACCCAGTACTTC	CSASSAGGGETQYF
many	TRBV19	-	TRBJ2-3	TGTGCCAGTAGTATTAGGGGGGAGGTAGAGTATTTT	CASSIRGEVEYF
-	TRBV7-2	TRBD2	TRBJ2-1	TGTGCCAAAGAGAGCGGGGGGCGCTACAATGAGCAGTTCTTC	CAKESGGRYNEQFF
many	TRBV7-6	-	TRBJ2-1	TGTGCCAGCGGTGGGGGGCGGGGGAACCCCTACAATGAGCAGTTCTTC	CASGGGRGNPYNEQFF
few	TRBV3-1	-	TRBJ2-3	TGTGCCAGCAGCCAGGGGATACACACAGATACGCAGTATTTT	CASSQGIHTDTQYF
few	TRBV20-1	TRBD1	TRBJ2-4	TGCAGTGCTAGAGATCAACGGACAGGGGGACTAGGAACCAAAAACATTCAGTACTTC	CSARDQRTGGLGTKNIQYF
-	TRBV7-9	-	TRBJ1-1	TGTGCCAGCAGCGGACGGACAGCGAACACTGAAGCTTTCTTT	CASSGRTANTEAFF
many	TRBV11-2	-	TRBJ1-2	TGTGCCAGCAGCTTAGTCCCCCAAGACTATGGCTACACCTTC	CASSLVPQDYGYTF
-	TRBV7-2	TRBD2	TRBJ2-2	TGTGCCAGCAGCTCCCGGATTAGCGGGAGGAGTGGGGAGCTGTTTTTT	CASSSRISGRSGELFF
many	TRBV28	-	TRBJ2-1	TGTGCCAGCAGAAGGACAGAACCGAGCTATGAGCAGTTCTTC	CASRRTEPSYEQFF
few	TRBV19	TRBD1	TRBJ1-5	TGTGCCAGTAGAGCGGGACAGGCGGACAATCAGCCCCAGCATTTT	CASRAGQADNQPQHF
-	TRBV6-5	TRBD2	TRBJ2-2	TGTGCCAGCAGGGGACTAGCGGGAGTCCCCGGGGAGCTGTTTTTT	CASRGLAGVPGELFF
many	TRBV11-2	TRBD1	TRBJ2-3	TGTGCCAGCAGCTCTGGGACAGGGATTGTTGCAGATACGCAGTATTTT	CASSSGTGIVADTQYF
many	TRBV7-3	-	TRBJ2-1	TGTGCCAGCAGCTCAGGGAGTGGCAATGAGCAGTTCTTC	CASSSGSGNEQFF
many	TRBV9	-	TRBJ1-6	TGTGCCAGCAGCACCAGCCTCGACTATAATTCACCCCTCCACTTT	CASSTSLDYNSPLHF
many	TRBV20-1	TRBD1	TRBJ2-1	TGCAGTGCGACAGGGATAGCTGACAATGAGCAGTTCTTC	CSATGIADNEQFF
-	TRBV9	TRBD1	TRBJ2-7	TGTGCCAGCAGCGTAGCTACGGGGACAGGGGGCGACAAGCAGTACTTC	CASSVATGTGGDKQYF
many	TRBV29-1	-	TRBJ1-3	TGCAGCGTGGCCGGCGGGGAAGACTCGGGCTCTGGAAACACCATATATTTT	CSVAGGEDSGSGNTIYF
many	TRBV9	-	TRBJ2-3	TGTGCCAGCAGCGTATCTGGGAGCACAGATACGCAGTATTTT	CASSVSGSTDTQYF
many	TRBV4-2	-	TRBJ2-7	TGTGCCAGCAGCCAAGATTGGGACTTCTCCTACGAGCAGTACTTC	CASSQDWDFSYEQYF
few	TRBV28	-	TRBJ2-7	TGTGCCAGCAGTTTCGGTGCCCCTCCCCCCTACGAGCAGTACTTC	CASSFGAPPPYEQYF
many	TRBV28	-	TRBJ2-7	TGTGCCAGCAGTCCGTCACAGGGTAACTTCTACGAGCAGTACTTC	CASSPSQGNFYEQYF
many	TRBV7-9	-	TRBJ1-3	TGTGCCAGCAGCCCGGCTCTGAGAAACACCATATATTTT	CASSPALRNTIYF
many	TRBV30	TRBD1	TRBJ1-5	TGTGCCTGGAGTGTAGGACAGGGGGTTCAGCCCCAGCATTTT	CAWSVGQGVQPQHF
few	TRBV18	TRBD2	TRBJ2-5	TGTGCCAGCTCAGTAAATGGCGGGAGGACGGAGACCCAGTACTTC	CASSVNGGRTETQYF
many	TRBV24-1	-	TRBJ2-3	TGTGCCACCAGTGGCAGGGGTCGCACAGATACGCAGTATTTT	CATSGRGRTDTQYF
many	TRBV5-1	TRBD2	TRBJ2-1	TGCGCCAGCAGCTTCCCTCGGACTAGCGGGAGCTCCTACAATGAGCAGTTCTTC	CASSFPRTSGSSYNEQFF
many	TRBV5-6	-	TRBJ2-1	TGTGCCAGCAGCCGTTTTGGGCTGGCAAACTTCTTC	CASSRFGLANFF
-	TRBV11-3	-	TRBJ2-5	TGTGCCAGCAGCTTAGCTGACGGCAGGTACCAAGAGACCCAGTACTTC	CASSLADGRYQETQYF
-	TRBV5-8	-	TRBJ1-5	TGTGCCAGCACAAGGTCGGGGAATCAGCCCCAGCATTTT	CASTRSGNQPQHF
many	TRBV29-1	-	TRBJ1-4	TGCAGCGCTGGCGAGGGATCTAATGAAAAACTGTTTTTT	CSAGEGSNEKLFF
once	TRBV28	-	TRBJ2-1	TGTGCCACCGAGGGACACCGAGGTTTAAGTGAGCAGTTCTTC	CATEGHRGLSEQFF
many	TRBV18	TRBD1	TRBJ1-6	TGTGCCAGCTCACGATCCCCACTCCGACAGGGTTATAATTCACCCCTCCACTTT	CASSRSPLRQGYNSPLHF
few	TRBV3-1	-	TRBJ2-1	TGTGCCAGCAGCCAAGACGACCTTTTGCTGGAGCAGTTCTTC	CASSQDDLLLEQFF
many	TRBV24-1	-	TRBJ1-2	TGTGCCACCAGTGACCACCTATTCACGGGCTACACCTTC	CATSDHLFTGYTF
many	TRBV19	TRBD2	TRBJ2-1	TGTGCCAGTCAATTTTTGGGGAGCGGGAGGGGTGAGCAGTTCTTC	CASQFLGSGRGEQFF
many	TRBV28	-	TRBJ2-7	TGTGCCACCCAAGTGGGCTCCTACGAGCAGTACTTC	CATQVGSYEQYF
many	TRBV12-3/TRBV12-4	TRBD1	TRBJ1-2	TGTGCCAGCAGTCTCTCCCAGGGGGGGCGAGCTCGGGGCTACACCTTC	CASSLSQGGRARGYTF
once	TRBV2	-	TRBJ2-7	TGTGCCGGCAGGGTGGGGACACAGTCCTACGAGCGGTACTTC	CAGRVGTQSYERYF
many	TRBV12-3/TRBV12-4	-	TRBJ1-2	TGTGCCAGCAGTAAAGGGACGGCCTATGGCTACACCTTC	CASSKGTAYGYTF
once	TRBV4-3	TRBD1	TRBJ2-7	TGCGCCAGCAGCCAAAGTCTGTACCGGGACAGCTCCTACGAGCAGTACTTC	CASSQSLYRDSSYEQYF
few	TRBV6-2/TRBV6-3	TRBD1	TRBJ2-7	TGTGCCGTTGGAGGGACAGGGTTCTACGAGCAGTACTTC	CAVGGTGFYEQYF
few	TRBV11-1	-	TRBJ1-3	TGTGCCAGCAGCTTAACCTCCGAGGGAAACACCATATATTTT	CASSLTSEGNTIYF